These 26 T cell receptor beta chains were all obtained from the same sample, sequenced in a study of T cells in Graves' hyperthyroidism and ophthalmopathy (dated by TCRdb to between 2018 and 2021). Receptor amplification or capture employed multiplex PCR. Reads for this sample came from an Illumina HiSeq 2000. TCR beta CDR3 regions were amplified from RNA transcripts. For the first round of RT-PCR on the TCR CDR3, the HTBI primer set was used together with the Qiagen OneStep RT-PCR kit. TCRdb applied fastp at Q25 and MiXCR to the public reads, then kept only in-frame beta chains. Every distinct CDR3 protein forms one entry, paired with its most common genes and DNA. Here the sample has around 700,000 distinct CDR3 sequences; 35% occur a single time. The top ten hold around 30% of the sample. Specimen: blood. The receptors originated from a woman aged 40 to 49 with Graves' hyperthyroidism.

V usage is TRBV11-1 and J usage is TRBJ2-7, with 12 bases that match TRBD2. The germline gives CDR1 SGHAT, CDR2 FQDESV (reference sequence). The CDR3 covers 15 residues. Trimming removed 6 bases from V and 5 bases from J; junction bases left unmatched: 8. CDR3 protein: CASRLTSGSVNEQYF. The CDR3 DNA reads TGTGCCAGCAGGCTGACTAGCGGGAGTGTTAACGAGCAGTACTTC.

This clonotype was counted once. In nucleotides, the CDR3 is TGCAGCGTTGTTTGGCAGGCCGGTACTGGAAACACCTTC. Protein sequence: CSVVWQAGTGNTF. The V call is TRBV29-1, the J call TRBJ1-2; no clear D gene. Germline loops: CDR1 SQVTM, CDR2 ANQGSEA. The CDR3 contains 13 residues. V dropped 4 bases and J dropped 12 bases, with 21 bases sitting between them.

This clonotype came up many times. The CDR3, as DNA: TGTGCCAGCAGCCTTGGACAGGGGCAAAAACTGTTTTTT. This encodes CASSLGQGQKLFF. The genes are TRBV2 and TRBJ1-4; the match to TRBD1 covers 9 bases. CDR3 length: 13 residues. Losses at the gene ends were 6 bases for V and 9 bases for J; bases not matched to a gene: 5. Germline V CDR1 and CDR2: SNHLY, FYNNEI.

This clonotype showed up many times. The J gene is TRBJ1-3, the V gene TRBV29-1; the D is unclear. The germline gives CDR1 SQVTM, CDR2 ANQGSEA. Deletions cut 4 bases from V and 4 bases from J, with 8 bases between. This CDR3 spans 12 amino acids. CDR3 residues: CSVGDGGNTIYF. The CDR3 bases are TGCAGCGTTGGGGATGGCGGAAACACCATATATTTT. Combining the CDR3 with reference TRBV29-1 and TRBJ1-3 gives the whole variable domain SAVISQKPSRDICQRGTSLTIQCQVDSQVTMMFWYRQQPGQSLTLIATANQGSEATYESGFVIDKFPISRPNLTFSTLTVSNMSPEDSSIYLCSVGDGGNTIYFGEGSWLTVV.

The chain's CDR3 is CASSVGRAPLHF. In nucleotides, the CDR3 is TGTGCCAGCAGCGTGGGAAGGGCACCCCTCCACTTT. The chain has TRBV9 and TRBJ1-6, with D uncertain. Germline V gives CDR1 SGDLS, CDR2 YYNGEE. The CDR3 has 12 residues. V was cut by 2 bases and J by 11 bases, with 8 bases left in between. The full variable domain, its missing parts supplied by reference TRBV9 and TRBJ1-6, is DSGVTQTPKHLITATGQRVTLRCSPRSGDLSVYWYQQSLDQGLQFLIQYYNGEERAKGNILERFSAQQFPDLHSELNLSSLELGDSALYFCASSVGRAPLHFGNGTRLTVT.

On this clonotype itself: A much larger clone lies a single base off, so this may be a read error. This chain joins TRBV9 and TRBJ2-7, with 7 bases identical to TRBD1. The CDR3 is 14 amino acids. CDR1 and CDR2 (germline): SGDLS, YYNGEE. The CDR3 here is CASSAPGQRSEQCF. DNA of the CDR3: TGTGCCAGCAGCGCTCCGGGACAGCGTTCCGAGCAGTGCTTC.

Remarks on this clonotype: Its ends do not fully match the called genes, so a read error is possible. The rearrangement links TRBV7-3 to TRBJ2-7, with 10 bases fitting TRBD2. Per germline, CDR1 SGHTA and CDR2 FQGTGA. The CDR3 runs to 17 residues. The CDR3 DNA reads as TGCGCCAGCAGCCAAGATGTATACCTAGCGGGAGACCACGAGCAGTACTTC. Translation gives CASSQDVYLAGDHEQYF.

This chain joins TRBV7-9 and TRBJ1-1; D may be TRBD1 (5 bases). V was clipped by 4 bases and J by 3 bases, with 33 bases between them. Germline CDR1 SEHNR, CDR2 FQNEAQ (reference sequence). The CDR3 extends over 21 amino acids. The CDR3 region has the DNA TGTGCCAGCAGCTCTAGTGGTTCAACAGGAGCCTTAGGGTTTGAGGACACTGAAGCTTTCTTT. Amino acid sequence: CASSSSGSTGALGFEDTEAFF.

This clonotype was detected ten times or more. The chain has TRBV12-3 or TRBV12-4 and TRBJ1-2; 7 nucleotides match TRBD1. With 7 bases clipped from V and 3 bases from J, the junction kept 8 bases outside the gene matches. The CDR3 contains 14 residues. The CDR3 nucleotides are TGTGCCAGCACCTTGACAGGGAAGGACTATGGCTACACCTTC. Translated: CASTLTGKDYGYTF.

The CDR3 protein is CASSQEVRGGQPQHF. The CDR3 coding sequence is TGTGCCAGCAGCCAAGAAGTACGGGGGGGTCAGCCCCAGCATTTT. The genes are TRBV9 and TRBJ1-5, with D perhaps TRBD1 (5 bases). V was clipped by 4 bases and J by 6 bases, with 17 bases between them. The germline CDR1 and CDR2 sequences are SGDLS and YYNGEE. The length of the CDR3 is 15 residues.

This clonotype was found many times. This CDR3 reads CSVRGQEDGYTF. CDR3 coding DNA: TGCAGCGTCCGGGGACAGGAGGATGGCTACACCTTC. This sequence joins TRBV29-1 and TRBJ1-2, with 8 bases that match TRBD1. The ends lost 6 bases at V and 6 bases at J; junction bases unmatched: 6. The CDR3 consists of 12 residues. Germline V gene sequence: CDR1 SQVTM, CDR2 ANQGSEA.

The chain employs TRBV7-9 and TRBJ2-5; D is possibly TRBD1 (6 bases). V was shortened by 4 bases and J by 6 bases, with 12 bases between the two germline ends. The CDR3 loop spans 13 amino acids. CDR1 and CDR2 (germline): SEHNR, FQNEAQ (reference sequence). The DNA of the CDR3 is TGTGCCAGCAGCTCGACAGGTCTCAAGACCCAGTACTTC. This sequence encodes CASSSTGLKTQYF. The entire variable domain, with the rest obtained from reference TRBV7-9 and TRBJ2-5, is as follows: DTGVSQNPRHKITKRGQNVTFRCDPISEHNRLYWYRQTLGQGPEFLTYFQNEAQLEKSRLLSDRFSAERPKGSFSTLEIQRTEQGDSAMYLCASSSTGLKTQYFGPGTRLLVL.

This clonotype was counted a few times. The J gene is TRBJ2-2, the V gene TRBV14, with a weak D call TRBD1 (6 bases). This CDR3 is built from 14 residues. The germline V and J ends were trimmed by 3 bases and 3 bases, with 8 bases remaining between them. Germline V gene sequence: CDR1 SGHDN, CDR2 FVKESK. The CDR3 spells CASSHQGYTGELFF. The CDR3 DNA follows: TGTGCCAGCAGCCATCAGGGGTACACCGGGGAGCTGTTTTTT.

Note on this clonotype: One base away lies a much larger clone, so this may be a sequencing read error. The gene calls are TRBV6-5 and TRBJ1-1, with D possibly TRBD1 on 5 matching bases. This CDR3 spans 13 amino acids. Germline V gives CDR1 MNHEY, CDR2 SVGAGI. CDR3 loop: CAISYSTVGTAFF. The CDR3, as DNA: TGTGCCATCAGTTACTCGACGGTGGGGACGGCTTTCTTT.

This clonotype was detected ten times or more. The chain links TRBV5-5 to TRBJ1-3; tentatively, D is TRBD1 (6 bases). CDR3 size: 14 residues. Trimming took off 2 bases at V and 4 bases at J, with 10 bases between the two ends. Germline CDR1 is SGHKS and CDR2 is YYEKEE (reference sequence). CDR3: CASSFAGVGNTIYF. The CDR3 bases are TGTGCCAGCAGCTTTGCAGGGGTCGGAAACACCATATATTTT.

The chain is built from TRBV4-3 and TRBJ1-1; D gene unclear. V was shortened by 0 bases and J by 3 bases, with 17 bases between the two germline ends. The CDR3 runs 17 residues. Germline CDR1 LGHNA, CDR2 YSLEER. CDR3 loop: CASSQDLTVTGDTEAFF. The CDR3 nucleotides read TGCGCCAGCAGCCAAGATCTAACAGTTACTGGGGACACTGAAGCTTTCTTT.

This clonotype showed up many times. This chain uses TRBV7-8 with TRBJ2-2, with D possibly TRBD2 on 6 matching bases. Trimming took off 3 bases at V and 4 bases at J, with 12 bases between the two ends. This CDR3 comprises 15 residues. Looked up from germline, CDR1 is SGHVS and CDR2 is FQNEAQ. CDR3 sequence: CASSLILAGTGELFF. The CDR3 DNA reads TGTGCCAGCAGCTTGATACTAGCAGGCACCGGGGAGCTGTTTTTT.

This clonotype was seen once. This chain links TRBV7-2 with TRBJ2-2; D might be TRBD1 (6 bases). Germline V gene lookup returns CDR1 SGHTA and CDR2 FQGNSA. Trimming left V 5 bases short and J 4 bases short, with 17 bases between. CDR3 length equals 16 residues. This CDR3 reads CASSPPGQGTTGELFF. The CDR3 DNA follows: TGTGCCAGCAGCCCTCCGGGACAAGGGACCACCGGGGAGCTGTTTTTT.

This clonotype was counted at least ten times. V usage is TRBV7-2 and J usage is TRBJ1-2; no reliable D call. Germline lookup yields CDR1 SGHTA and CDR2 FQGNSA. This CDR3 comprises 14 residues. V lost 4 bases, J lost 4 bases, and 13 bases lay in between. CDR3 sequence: CASSSLGRGYGYTF. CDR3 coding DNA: TGTGCCAGCAGCTCACTAGGTAGAGGCTATGGCTACACCTTC.

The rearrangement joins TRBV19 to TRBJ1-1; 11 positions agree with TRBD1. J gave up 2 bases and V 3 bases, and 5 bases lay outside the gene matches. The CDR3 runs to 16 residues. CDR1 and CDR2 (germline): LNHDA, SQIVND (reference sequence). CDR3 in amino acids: CASSIRDRGGNTEAFF. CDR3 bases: TGTGCCAGTAGTATCCGGGACAGGGGGGGAAACACTGAAGCTTTCTTT.

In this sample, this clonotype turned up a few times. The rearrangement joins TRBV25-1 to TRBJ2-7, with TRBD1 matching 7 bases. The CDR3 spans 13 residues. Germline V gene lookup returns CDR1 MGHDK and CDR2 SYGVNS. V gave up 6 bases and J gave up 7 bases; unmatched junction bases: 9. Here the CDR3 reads CASSRGTYFEQYF. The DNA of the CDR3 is TGTGCCAGCAGCAGGGGGACCTACTTTGAGCAGTACTTC.

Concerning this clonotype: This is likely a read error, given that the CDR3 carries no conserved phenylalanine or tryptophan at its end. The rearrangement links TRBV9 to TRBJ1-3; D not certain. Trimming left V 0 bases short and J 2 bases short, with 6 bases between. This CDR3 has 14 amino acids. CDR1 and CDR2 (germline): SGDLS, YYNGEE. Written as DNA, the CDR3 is TGTGCCAGCAGCGTAGGGGGAGCTGGAAACACCATATATCTT. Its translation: CASSVGGAGNTIYL.

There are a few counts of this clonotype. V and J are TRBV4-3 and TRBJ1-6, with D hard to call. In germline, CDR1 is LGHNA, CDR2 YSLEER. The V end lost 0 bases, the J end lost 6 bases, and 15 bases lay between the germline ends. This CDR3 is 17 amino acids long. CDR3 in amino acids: CASSQDLWGLGNSPLHF. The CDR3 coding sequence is TGCGCCAGCAGCCAAGATCTCTGGGGTTTGGGTAATTCACCCCTCCACTTT.

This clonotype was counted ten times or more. CDR3 sequence (DNA): TGTGCCAGCAGCTTAGTGAGGGACGAGCAGTACTTC. Its protein is CASSLVRDEQYF. This chain connects TRBV7-9 to TRBJ2-7, with a weak D call TRBD2 (5 bases). The CDR3 runs 12 residues. Germline V gene data show CDR1 as SEHNR and CDR2 as FQNEAQ (reference sequence). The V and J ends lost 1 base and 5 bases respectively, with 6 bases between them.

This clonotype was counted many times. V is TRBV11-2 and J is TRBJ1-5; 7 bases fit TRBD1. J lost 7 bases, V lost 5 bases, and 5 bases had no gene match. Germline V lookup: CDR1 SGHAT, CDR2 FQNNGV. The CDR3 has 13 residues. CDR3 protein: CASSQTGRQPQHF. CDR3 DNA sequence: TGTGCCAGCAGCCAGACAGGGCGACAGCCCCAGCATTTT.

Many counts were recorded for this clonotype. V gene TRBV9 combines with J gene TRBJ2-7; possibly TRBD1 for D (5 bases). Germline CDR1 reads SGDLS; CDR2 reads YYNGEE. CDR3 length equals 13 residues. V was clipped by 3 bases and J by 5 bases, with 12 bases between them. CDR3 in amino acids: CASSAQGVHEQYF. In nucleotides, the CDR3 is TGTGCCAGCAGCGCGCAAGGGGTCCACGAGCAGTACTTC.